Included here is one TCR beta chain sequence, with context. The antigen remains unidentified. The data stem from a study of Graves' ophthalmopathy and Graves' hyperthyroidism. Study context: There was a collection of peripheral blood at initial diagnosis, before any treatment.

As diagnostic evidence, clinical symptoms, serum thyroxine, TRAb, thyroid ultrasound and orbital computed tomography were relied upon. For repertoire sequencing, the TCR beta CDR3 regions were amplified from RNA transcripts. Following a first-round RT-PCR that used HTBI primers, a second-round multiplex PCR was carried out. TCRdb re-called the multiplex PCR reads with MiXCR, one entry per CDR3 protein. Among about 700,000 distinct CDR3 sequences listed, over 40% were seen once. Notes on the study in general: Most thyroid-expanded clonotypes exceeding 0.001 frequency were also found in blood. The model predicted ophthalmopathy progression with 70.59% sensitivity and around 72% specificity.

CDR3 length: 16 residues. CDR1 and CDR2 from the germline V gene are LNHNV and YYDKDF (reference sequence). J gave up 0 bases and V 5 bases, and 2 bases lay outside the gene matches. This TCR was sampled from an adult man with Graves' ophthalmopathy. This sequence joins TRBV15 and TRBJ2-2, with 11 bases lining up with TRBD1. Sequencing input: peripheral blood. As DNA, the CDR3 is TGTGCCACCAGCGCGGGACAGGGGGCGAACACCGGGGAGCTGTTTTTT. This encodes CATSAGQGANTGELFF.